Following are 30 T cell receptor beta chains from one sample sequenced in a study of T cells expressing NK-cell markers. TCRdb reanalyzed the 5' RACE reads and collapses them to one entry per CDR3 protein, without DNA. The sample includes approximately 550,000 distinct CDR3 sequences. The sequenced material came from blood T cells: a sorted CD56 or NKG2C T cell subset, CD4+ or CD8+ T cells, or bulk PBMC T cells (not recorded which). These receptors all come from a man aged 18 to 29 in good health.

The chain combines TRBV6-2 or TRBV6-3 with TRBJ2-3; TCRdb picks TRBD2, but there is no DNA to check that call. Germline lookup yields CDR1 MNHEY and CDR2 SVGEGT. The CDR3 has 16 amino acids. CDR3 sequence reads: CASSFSPRSEWDTQYF.

The V and J genes are TRBV7-9 and TRBJ2-1; no DNA is available, so the TRBD1 call from TCRdb remains unchecked. The germline CDR1 and CDR2 sequences are SEHNR and FQNEAQ (reference sequence). The CDR3 extends over 16 amino acids. The CDR3 spells CASSLSRDINYNEQFF.

CDR3 loop: CASSSILGVLQETQYF. This sequence joins TRBV5-1 and TRBJ2-5. CDR1 SGHRS and CDR2 YFSETQ come from the germline V gene. The CDR3 length is 16 residues.

This chain uses TRBV6-5 with TRBJ2-1. Germline CDR1 MNHEY, CDR2 SVGAGI. This CDR3 comprises 17 residues. The CDR3 protein is CASSYADMIYGRDEQFF.

This chain joins TRBV4-3 and TRBJ1-4. The germline gives CDR1 LGHNA, CDR2 YSLEER. The CDR3 runs 15 residues. CDR3 residues: CASSQDQGFNEKLFF.

The V call is TRBV20-1, the J call TRBJ2-1; TCRdb's D call, TRBD1, is unchecked because there is no DNA. In germline, CDR1 is DFQATT, CDR2 SNEGSKA (reference sequence). There are 15 residues in the CDR3. The CDR3 protein is CSARRRGTMFNEQFF.

The CDR3 reads CAVRDSNSNQPQHF. V usage is TRBV28 and J usage is TRBJ1-5; the TCRdb D gene call, TRBD1, has no DNA to confirm it. Germline lookup yields CDR1 MDHEN and CDR2 SYDVKM. This CDR3 is built from 14 residues.

This chain connects TRBV10-3 to TRBJ1-1; the D call from TCRdb, TRBD1, cannot be confirmed without DNA. CDR1 is ENHRY, CDR2 SYGVKD, per germline. This CDR3 has 15 residues. The CDR3 here is CAISPRGEEATEAFF.

Here the CDR3 reads CASSPKAGLAGESYEQYF. The genes are TRBV11-2 and TRBJ2-7; no DNA is available, so the TRBD2 call from TCRdb remains unchecked. In germline, CDR1 is SGHAT, CDR2 FQNNGV. This CDR3 region has 18 residues.

The chain joins TRBV5-5 to TRBJ2-3; absent DNA, TCRdb's TRBD2 call cannot be checked. The CDR3 covers 17 residues. Germline-derived CDR1 and CDR2 are SGHKS and YYEKEE (reference sequence). The CDR3 is CASSLSRGSGTTDTQYF.

The chain is built from TRBV28 and TRBJ2-7. CDR1 and CDR2 (germline): MDHEN, SYDVKM. The CDR3 totals 12 residues. CDR3 protein: CASTRGAHEQYF.

The V call is TRBV5-1, the J call TRBJ2-1; with no DNA, the TCRdb D assignment of TRBD1 cannot be verified. Germline loops: CDR1 SGHRS, CDR2 YFSETQ. This CDR3 is built from 15 residues. Here the CDR3 reads CASSLNRADSHEQFF.

This rearrangement joins TRBV5-1 to TRBJ1-4; TCRdb outputs TRBD1, but without DNA this stays unchecked. Germline V gene data show CDR1 as SGHRS and CDR2 as YFSETQ. The CDR3 contains 14 residues. CDR3: CASSSGGMNEKLFF.

The genes are TRBV25-1 and TRBJ1-5. The germline V gene encodes CDR1 MGHDK and CDR2 SYGVNS. The length of the CDR3 is 16 residues. The CDR3 loop reads CASSRIEQGGNQPQHF.

The chain has TRBV12-3 or TRBV12-4 and TRBJ1-6; the TRBD1 assignment by TCRdb is unverifiable without DNA. The CDR3 length is 14 residues. This chain's CDR3 is CASGAQGVGSPLHF.

This chain joins TRBV19 and TRBJ2-1; TCRdb's assignment of TRBD1 cannot be checked, as there is no DNA. The germline V gene encodes CDR1 LNHDA and CDR2 SQIVND (reference sequence). The CDR3 sequence is 15 residues long. This CDR3 reads CASSPDATSYNEQFF.

The chain links TRBV12-3 or TRBV12-4 to TRBJ2-2; there is no DNA to check the TCRdb D call of TRBD2. The CDR3 spans 15 residues. The CDR3 sequence: CASRSLAGGAGELFF.

This chain links TRBV28 with TRBJ2-5; the TCRdb D gene call, TRBD2, has no DNA to confirm it. The germline V gene has CDR1 MDHEN and CDR2 SYDVKM. The CDR3 has 15 amino acids. The CDR3 sequence is CASSLAGQRPETQYF.

The chain links TRBV12-3 or TRBV12-4 to TRBJ2-1; TCRdb designates TRBD1, a call that cannot be tested without DNA. This CDR3 region has 12 residues. The CDR3 protein is CASSRSRAEQFF.

The chain employs TRBV30 and TRBJ2-3; TCRdb's D call, TRBD1, is unchecked because there is no DNA. Per germline, CDR1 GTSNPN and CDR2 SVGIG (reference sequence). There are 14 residues in the CDR3. The CDR3 protein is CAWRLTGSTDTQYF.

This sequence joins TRBV7-9 and TRBJ2-2; TCRdb names TRBD1, which stays unverified in the absence of DNA. CDR1 and CDR2 (germline): SEHNR, FQNEAQ (reference sequence). The CDR3 spans 16 residues. The CDR3 reads CASSLRQAVNTGELFF. The full variable domain, with the rest looked up from reference TRBV7-9 and TRBJ2-2, is DTGVSQNPRHKITKRGQNVTFRCDPISEHNRLYWYRQTLGQGPEFLTYFQNEAQLEKSRLLSDRFSAERPKGSFSTLEIQRTEQGDSAMYLCASSLRQAVNTGELFFGEGSRLTVL.

This sequence joins TRBV29-1 and TRBJ2-7; TCRdb returns TRBD2, unconfirmable since there is no DNA. CDR1 is SQVTM, CDR2 ANQGSEA, per germline. CDR3 length: 14 amino acids. This CDR3 reads CSVEIAGAEYEQYF.

This chain connects TRBV10-3 to TRBJ2-1; the D gene TCRdb calls, TRBD2, cannot be checked with no DNA. The CDR3 runs to 15 residues. Germline-derived CDR1 and CDR2 are ENHRY and SYGVKD. CDR3 amino acids: CAVAWGASGRNEQFF.

The chain links TRBV6-2 or TRBV6-3 to TRBJ2-2; the TRBD1 assignment by TCRdb is unverifiable without DNA. This CDR3 comprises 14 residues. CDR1 and CDR2 (germline): MNHEY, SVGEGT. The CDR3 is CASSYPGGVGELFF.

V and J are TRBV5-6 and TRBJ2-5; no DNA is available, so the TRBD2 call from TCRdb remains unchecked. The CDR3 is made up of 12 amino acids. Per germline, CDR1 SGHDT and CDR2 YYEEEE. CDR3 loop: CAEAGEVETQYF.

The rearrangement uses TRBV5-1 and TRBJ2-7; TCRdb names TRBD1, which stays unverified in the absence of DNA. Germline values: CDR1 SGHRS, CDR2 YFSETQ. The CDR3 length is 15 residues. CDR3 amino acids: CASSLVQEGVYEQYF.

This chain joins TRBV20-1 and TRBJ2-3; TCRdb lists TRBD2, though no DNA is available to test this call. This CDR3 is built from 18 residues. Germline V gene lookup returns CDR1 DFQATT and CDR2 SNEGSKA (reference sequence). This CDR3 reads CSAQPGAGTSGFTDTQYF.

The chain combines TRBV5-1 with TRBJ2-1; TCRdb outputs TRBD1, but without DNA this stays unchecked. In germline, CDR1 is SGHRS, CDR2 YFSETQ. This CDR3 contains 13 residues. The CDR3 sequence is CASSWGTTDEQFF.

The chain has TRBV11-2 and TRBJ2-1; the D gene TCRdb calls, TRBD2, cannot be checked with no DNA. Germline CDR1 and CDR2: SGHAT and FQNNGV. CDR3 length: 15 amino acids. This chain's CDR3 is CASSSRLASYNEQFF.

The rearrangement links TRBV15 to TRBJ2-3. CDR3 size: 13 residues. Germline lookup yields CDR1 LNHNV and CDR2 YYDKDF (reference sequence). CDR3 sequence reads: CATSRDGPDTQYF.